What follows is one T cell receptor (beta chain) and its context. The data were taken from a study of blood T cells in healthy people across ages. With a J-beta primer mix and a sample-barcoded 5' primer, a second PCR ran about 6 to 11 cycles. One entry per CDR3 protein results from TCRdb running MiXCR on the 5' RACE reads. The profile shows 1.5 million to 2 million distinct CDR3 sequences, about 28% of them singletons. The trim removed 4 bases at V and 3 bases at J, leaving 8 bases unmatched. The CDR3 has 15 amino acids. Germline V gives CDR1 MNHEY, CDR2 SMNVEV (reference sequence). The chain combines TRBV27 with TRBJ1-1, with 7 positions matching TRBD1. The TCR sequence derives from a woman aged 30 to 39 in good health. Input material: blood. CDR3 in DNA: TGTGCCAGCAGTTCCCACCTAGACAGGGACACTGAAGCTTTCTTT. Translation: CASSSHLDRDTEAFF.